This T cell receptor (beta chain) comes out of a study of OX40 agonist ivuxolimab in advanced cancers. Overall study: Patients took ivuxolimab, an agonistic anti-OX40 (CD134) antibody. Six ivuxolimab dose levels, 0.01 to 10 mg/kg, were given intravenously every 2 weeks. General study findings and limits: The mean number of expanded clones was higher in CD8+ T cells than in CD4+.

Germline CDR1 MDHEN, CDR2 SYDVKM. This CDR3 has 11 amino acids. V was trimmed by 11 bases and J by 4 bases, leaving 11 bases between them. Only in-frame clones appear in the TCRdb table, and some are missing; sequencing was by immunoSEQ multiplex PCR. The table lists 120,000 or so clones, approximately 89% of them singletons, with 0.25% to 0.3% in the top ten. Comments on this clone: Its target is not known.

The sequence derives from an adult with an advanced solid tumor such as melanoma, head and neck, liver or kidney cancer. The chain links TRBV28 to TRBJ1-1; D not resolved. The sample consisted of CD4+ or CD8+ T cells sorted from blood, taken in a trial of the OX40 agonist ivuxolimab. The CDR3 reads CASGSSTEAFF. CDR3 bases: TGTGCCTCGGGGAGCAGCACTGAAGCTTTCTTT.